This T cell receptor (beta chain) was recorded in a study of CD8 T cells in Susac syndrome. This clonotype appeared a single time. When the RNA was reverse transcribed, random hexamers were used with an input of about 0.45 to 1 ug. The amplification used immunoSEQ multiplex PCR on TCR beta CDR3; it spanned 54 Vbeta and 13 Jbeta. TCRdb reprocessed the immunoSEQ multiplex PCR reads with MiXCR, giving one entry per CDR3 protein. The sample consists of around 200,000 distinct CDR3 sequences, 85% to 95% of them appearing once. V shed 3 bases, J shed 3 bases, and the junction held 8 bases outside the gene matches. This CDR3 spans 16 amino acids. Germline lookup yields CDR1 KGHSH and CDR2 LQKENI. Sequencing of TCR beta was carried out in blood CD8+ and CD4+ T cells. Controls were healthy donors chosen to match patients in age and sex. Negative isolation was used for CD8+ and CD4+ T cells, and FACS enrichment was applied to TEMRA cells.

Sequences were obtained from CD4+ T cells from PBMCs. The rearrangement links TRBV18 to TRBJ1-2, with 9 bases matching TRBD1. The receptor comes from a human donor in good health. CDR3 coding DNA: TGTGCCAGCTCACCTATTGGGACAGGGACCGACTATGGCTACACCTTC. It encodes CASSPIGTGTDYGYTF. Drawing the rest from reference TRBV18 and TRBJ1-2, the complete variable domain is NAGVMQNPRHLVRRRGQEARLRCSPMKGHSHVYWYRQLPEEGLKFMVYLQKENIIDESGMPKERFSAEFPKEGPSILRIQQVVRGDSAAYFCASSPIGTGTDYGYTFGSGTRLTVV.